The 31 T cell receptor beta chains below come from one sample, sequenced in a study of shared clonotypes between healthy human individuals. Assay: immunoSEQ multiplex PCR; the TCRdb copy retains only in-frame clones and omits some. The sample shows roughly 1,800,000 clones, 85% to 95% of them seen only once. Positive CCR7 selection of CD45RO-negative cells yielded the naive CD8 cells, and terminally differentiated effector memory CD45RA+ cells were excluded. The sequenced sample was naive CD8+ T cells sorted from blood. The receptors come from a man aged 18 to 35 in good health.

The rearrangement joins TRBV6-6 to TRBJ2-7, with TRBD1 matching over 7 bases. In germline, CDR1 is MNHNY, CDR2 SVGAGI (reference sequence). Germline trimming cut 2 bases from V and 4 bases from J; bases unmatched to any gene: 11. This CDR3 region has 16 residues. The DNA of the CDR3 is TGTGCCAGCAGTTACCCGCAAGACAGGGTGGGATACGAGCAGTACTTC. Its protein is CASSYPQDRVGYEQYF.

The chain links TRBV7-9 to TRBJ2-7; 7 nucleotides match TRBD2. From germline, CDR1 is SEHNR and CDR2 FQNEAQ (reference sequence). The V segment lost 4 bases and the J segment 2 bases; nucleotides outside the gene matches: 5. CDR3 length: 14 residues. The CDR3 nucleotides read TGTGCCAGCAGCTCCTGGACTAGGCCCTACGAGCAGTACTTC. It yields the protein CASSSWTRPYEQYF.

The chain links TRBV27 to TRBJ1-1, with a possible D match to TRBD1 (5 bases). Germline V lookup: CDR1 MNHEY, CDR2 SMNVEV (reference sequence). The ends were cut back, 0 bases at V and 4 bases at J, with 9 bases in the middle. The CDR3 is 14 residues long. The CDR3 DNA reads TGTGCCAGCAGTTTATCAAGGGGAATCACTGAAGCTTTCTTT. Translating it yields CASSLSRGITEAFF.

The CDR3 protein is CASATGSGNTIYF. As DNA, the CDR3 is TGTGCCAGTGCCACAGGGTCTGGAAACACCATATATTTT. The gene calls are TRBV27 and TRBJ1-3; a weak D match, TRBD1 (6 bases). This CDR3 spans 13 amino acids. Germline CDR1 reads MNHEY; CDR2 reads SMNVEV (reference sequence). The ends were cut back, 9 bases at V and 1 base at J, with 10 bases in the middle.

To note about this clone: Other DNA sequences in the same sample also yield this CDR3. The chain carries TRBV28 and TRBJ2-2, with TRBD2 as a possible D gene (5 bases). The CDR3 loop spans 14 amino acids. Germline CDR1 is MDHEN and CDR2 is SYDVKM. Deletions cut 6 bases from V and 2 bases from J, with 10 bases between. The CDR3 spells CASSSGGNTGELFF. CDR3 DNA: TGTGCCAGCAGCTCCGGAGGTAACACCGGGGAGCTGTTTTTT.

The J gene is TRBJ2-3, the V gene TRBV9; possibly TRBD2 for D (7 bases). V dropped 3 bases and J dropped 3 bases, with 17 bases sitting between them. The CDR3 sequence is 16 residues long. Germline lookup yields CDR1 SGDLS and CDR2 YYNGEE. The CDR3 here is CASSDGGAYLTDTQYF. CDR3 DNA sequence: TGTGCCAGCAGCGATGGGGGGGCGTATTTGACAGATACGCAGTATTTT.

J is TRBJ2-3 and V is TRBV7-2; the D is unclear. The germline V gene encodes CDR1 SGHTA and CDR2 FQGNSA. The V and J ends lost 1 base and 6 bases respectively, with 11 bases between them. This CDR3 spans 14 amino acids. The CDR3 DNA is TGTGCCAGCAGCTTAGAGCTTGGGCAGGATACGCAGTATTTT. Translating gives CASSLELGQDTQYF.

Points on this clone: The same CDR3 also results from other DNA sequences found in this sample. J is TRBJ2-1 and V is TRBV5-1, with 11 bases that match TRBD2. CDR1 SGHRS and CDR2 YFSETQ come from the germline V gene. The CDR3 consists of 16 residues. V gave up 0 bases and J gave up 1 base; unmatched junction bases: 0. CDR3 residues: CASSLGLAGSYNEQFF. For the CDR3, the DNA is TGCGCCAGCAGCTTGGGACTAGCGGGGTCCTACAATGAGCAGTTCTTC.

This clone was counted a few times. The rearrangement joins TRBV6-5 to TRBJ1-2; D is undetermined. Per the germline V gene, CDR1 is MNHEY and CDR2 is SVGAGI. The CDR3 runs to 13 residues. The V end was cut by 5 bases, the J end by 7 bases, with 14 bases between. In DNA, the CDR3 is TGTGCCAGCAGTCAACTTCTGTCGGGTGGCTACACCTTC. Protein product: CASSQLLSGGYTF.

The rearrangement uses TRBV27 and TRBJ1-1; D is unresolved. This CDR3 comprises 14 residues. Deletions cut 1 base from V and 5 bases from J, with 11 bases between. CDR1 is MNHEY, CDR2 SMNVEV, per germline (reference sequence). The CDR3 protein is CASSLYKYDTEAFF. The DNA of the CDR3 is TGTGCCAGCAGTTTATACAAGTACGATACTGAAGCTTTCTTT.

V usage is TRBV10-2 and J usage is TRBJ1-6; D is perhaps TRBD1 (5 bases). Germline V gene data show CDR1 as WSHSY and CDR2 as SAAADI. V shed 4 bases and J shed 9 bases, with 10 bases lying between them. CDR3 length equals 13 residues. This CDR3 is CASSGGWGSPLHF. In nucleotides, the CDR3 is TGCGCCAGCAGTGGGGGCTGGGGTTCACCCCTCCACTTT.

The J gene is TRBJ2-7, the V gene TRBV28, with a weak D call TRBD1 (6 bases). Germline V gene data show CDR1 as MDHEN and CDR2 as SYDVKM. Trimming shortened V by 5 bases and J by 4 bases, and 15 bases separated the two germline ends. This CDR3 has 14 amino acids. CDR3 in DNA: TGTGCCAGCAGTGCCCACAGGGACCAATACGAGCAGTACTTC. This sequence encodes CASSAHRDQYEQYF.

V is TRBV28 and J is TRBJ1-1; D not certain. This CDR3 is built from 14 residues. CDR1 and CDR2 (germline): MDHEN, SYDVKM. The ends were cut back, 6 bases at V and 0 bases at J, with 11 bases in the middle. Here the CDR3 reads CASRPPSLNTEAFF. The CDR3 DNA sequence: TGTGCCAGCAGGCCCCCGAGCTTGAACACTGAAGCTTTCTTT.

The chain has TRBV11-1 and TRBJ1-2; a weak D match, TRBD1 (5 bases). Trimming took off 6 bases at V and 7 bases at J, with 18 bases between the two ends. The V gene's germline CDR1 is SGHAT and CDR2 FQDESV (reference sequence). The CDR3 spans 14 residues. This CDR3 is CASSYLEERGGYTF. DNA of the CDR3: TGTGCCAGCAGTTACCTCGAGGAAAGGGGTGGCTACACCTTC. Full variable domain (remainder filled in from reference TRBV11-1 and TRBJ1-2): EAEVAQSPRYKITEKSQAVAFWCDPISGHATLYWYRQILGQGPELLVQFQDESVVDDSQLPKDRFSAERLKGVDSTLKIQPAELGDSAMYLCASSYLEERGGYTFGSGTRLTVV.

The chain combines TRBV5-4 with TRBJ2-5; TRBD2 matches 14 bases. Trimming removed 2 bases from V and 5 bases from J; junction bases left unmatched: 8. Germline lookup yields CDR1 SGHNT and CDR2 YYREEE (reference sequence). The CDR3 is made up of 17 amino acids. CDR3 sequence: CASSFGLAGGAGETQYF. CDR3 in DNA: TGTGCCAGCAGCTTCGGACTAGCGGGGGGAGCTGGGGAGACCCAGTACTTC. The full variable domain, completed using reference TRBV5-4 and TRBJ2-5, is ETGVTQSPTHLIKTRGQQVTLRCSSQSGHNTVSWYQQALGQGPQFIFQYYREEENGRGNFPPRFSGLQFPNYSSELNVNALELDDSALYLCASSFGLAGGAGETQYFGPGTRLLVL.

V usage is TRBV7-9 and J usage is TRBJ2-2; TRBD1 might be the D (6 bases). Germline values: CDR1 SEHNR, CDR2 FQNEAQ (reference sequence). This CDR3 has 17 residues. The V end was cut by 5 bases, the J end by 0 bases, with 16 bases between. The DNA for the CDR3 is TGTGCCAGCAGCCCTACGGACAGACCTTCGAACACCGGGGAGCTGTTTTTT. It codes for CASSPTDRPSNTGELFF.

The genes are TRBV28 and TRBJ1-1; the match to TRBD1 covers 9 bases. The V gene's germline CDR1 is MDHEN and CDR2 SYDVKM. V shed 6 bases and J 6 bases; nucleotides not matched to a gene: 5. The CDR3 length is 13 residues. Here the CDR3 DNA reads TGTGCCAGCAGGATACAGGGGGCGGCTGAAGCTTTCTTT. It codes for CASRIQGAAEAFF.

The chain links TRBV7-2 to TRBJ2-5, with 8 bases identical to TRBD1. CDR3 size: 17 residues. The V and J ends lost 1 base and 1 base, in that order; junction bases with no gene match: 8. Germline V gives CDR1 SGHTA, CDR2 FQGNSA. The CDR3 protein is CASSLGGGQGPQETQYF. The DNA for the CDR3 is TGTGCCAGCAGCTTAGGGGGTGGACAGGGACCCCAAGAGACCCAGTACTTC.

The rearrangement links TRBV2 to TRBJ1-5, with a tentative D call TRBD1 (6 bases). In germline, CDR1 is SNHLY, CDR2 FYNNEI. The CDR3 runs 14 residues. Trimming removed 4 bases at V and 7 bases at J, with 14 bases between. CDR3 sequence: CASSGQEIGQPQHF. In DNA, the CDR3 is TGTGCCAGCAGTGGACAGGAGATAGGACAGCCCCAGCATTTT. Full variable domain (remainder filled in from reference TRBV2 and TRBJ1-5): EPEVTQTPSHQVTQMGQEVILRCVPISNHLYFYWYRQILGQKVEFLVSFYNNEISEKSEIFDDQFSVERPDGSNFTLKIRSTKLEDSAMYFCASSGQEIGQPQHFGDGTRLSIL.

The genes are TRBV7-2 and TRBJ1-3; unclear D gene. CDR1 SGHTA and CDR2 FQGNSA come from the germline V gene. The CDR3 totals 12 residues. V was pared by 5 bases and J by 4 bases, with 6 bases between. Here the CDR3 reads CASSPLGNTIYF. The CDR3 nucleotides are TGTGCCAGCAGCCCCCTGGGAAACACCATATATTTT. Based on the CDR3 plus reference TRBV7-2 and TRBJ1-3, the full variable domain is GAGVSQSPSNKVTEKGKDVELRCDPISGHTALYWYRQSLGQGLEFLIYFQGNSAPDKSGLPSDRFSAERTGGSVSTLTIQRTQQEDSAVYLCASSPLGNTIYFGEGSWLTVV.

This clone has just one count. The chain links TRBV9 to TRBJ2-7, with D possibly called TRBD1 or TRBD2 (5 bases each). This CDR3 has 14 amino acids. The V end was cut by 4 bases, the J end by 6 bases, with 17 bases between. Germline CDR1 and CDR2: SGDLS and YYNGEE. In nucleotides, the CDR3 is TGTGCCAGCAGCTTAGGGACCTCTCCTGGCGAGCAGTACTTC. Amino acid sequence: CASSLGTSPGEQYF.

The chain has TRBV5-1 and TRBJ2-2; 11 positions agree with TRBD1. Germline CDR1 is SGHRS and CDR2 is YFSETQ. V shed 3 bases and J 3 bases; nucleotides not matched to a gene: 16. This CDR3 is built from 20 residues. The CDR3 DNA sequence: TGCGCCAGCAGCTGGGCCCCAGGACAGGGGGCAACCGGAGACACCGGGGAGCTGTTTTTT. It translates to CASSWAPGQGATGDTGELFF.

The chain employs TRBV5-1 and TRBJ2-3, with D hard to call. Germline loops: CDR1 SGHRS, CDR2 YFSETQ. V lost 4 bases to trimming and J lost 1 base, with 7 bases between them. This CDR3 contains 13 residues. CDR3 in amino acids: CASSVLGTDTQYF. CDR3 in DNA: TGCGCCAGCAGCGTCCTGGGCACAGATACGCAGTATTTT.

This chain connects TRBV11-2 to TRBJ2-7, with D hard to call. Trimming took 10 bases from V and 2 from J, leaving 15 bases between them. The CDR3 contains 13 residues. Germline V gene sequence: CDR1 SGHAT, CDR2 FQNNGV. CDR3 sequence (DNA): TGTGCCACGGCACGGCCTTTCACCTACGAGCAGTACTTC. Its protein product is CATARPFTYEQYF.

The genes are TRBV27 and TRBJ2-7; D ambiguous. Trimming pared 2 bases from V and 5 bases from J, leaving 10 bases between. The CDR3 is made up of 13 amino acids. Looked up from germline, CDR1 is MNHEY and CDR2 is SMNVEV (reference sequence). In DNA, the CDR3 is TGTGCCAGCAGTTTAGAGGCCGGCCACGAGCAGTACTTC. It is translated as CASSLEAGHEQYF.

The chain has TRBV5-1 and TRBJ1-6, with 8 bases matching TRBD1. Germline CDR1 is SGHRS and CDR2 is YFSETQ. V gave up 4 bases and J gave up 9 bases; unmatched junction bases: 12. CDR3 size: 16 residues. CDR3 coding DNA: TGCGCCAGCAGCCGGGAGCAACAGGGGGATATTTCACCCCTCCACTTT. It is translated as CASSREQQGDISPLHF.

The chain couples TRBV10-2 to TRBJ2-1; D tentatively reads TRBD1 or TRBD2 (6 bases each). The CDR3 has 16 residues. Germline V gene lookup returns CDR1 WSHSY and CDR2 SAAADI. Trimming stripped 0 bases from V and 3 bases from J, with 12 bases between. The CDR3 nucleotides read TGCGCCAGCAGTGAGTCAGTAGGGGGGCTCTACAATGAGCAGTTCTTC. Protein sequence: CASSESVGGLYNEQFF.

V and J are TRBV27 and TRBJ2-7; D is perhaps TRBD1 (6 bases). Per the germline V gene, CDR1 is MNHEY and CDR2 is SMNVEV (reference sequence). Trimming pared 2 bases from V and 2 bases from J, leaving 10 bases between. The CDR3 sequence is 14 residues long. The CDR3 reads CASSLQGTAYEQYF. The CDR3 DNA reads as TGTGCCAGCAGTTTACAGGGGACCGCCTACGAGCAGTACTTC.

The rearrangement joins TRBV19 to TRBJ1-5; D is unresolved. Germline loops: CDR1 LNHDA, CDR2 SQIVND (reference sequence). Trimming stripped 5 bases from V and 0 bases from J, with 11 bases between. The CDR3 runs 15 residues. The CDR3 region has the DNA TGTGCCAGTAGTCACGACGGAGATAGCAATCAGCCCCAGCATTTT. Its translation: CASSHDGDSNQPQHF.

The rearrangement links TRBV7-6 to TRBJ1-3; TRBD1 agrees at 8 bases. Germline trimming cut 5 bases from V and 9 bases from J; bases unmatched to any gene: 9. This CDR3 is 14 amino acids long. Per germline, CDR1 SGHVS and CDR2 FNYEAQ. CDR3 sequence: CASSLMTGDGTIYF. The CDR3 coding sequence is TGTGCCAGCAGCCTGATGACAGGGGATGGCACCATATATTTT.

The J gene is TRBJ2-2, the V gene TRBV27; D is perhaps TRBD2 (5 bases). The germline gives CDR1 MNHEY, CDR2 SMNVEV (reference sequence). The V end was cut by 5 bases, the J end by 7 bases, with 14 bases between. The CDR3 totals 14 residues. The CDR3 DNA reads TGTGCCAGCAGTCTTGACCTCGGAGGCGGGGAGCTGTTTTTT. Encoded protein: CASSLDLGGGELFF.